Each of the 23 T cell receptor beta chains below was sequenced from the same sample in a study of blood T cells in healthy people across ages (dated by TCRdb to 2013 to 2016). The library was produced with 5' RACE. The instrument was an Illumina HiSeq 2500. The second PCR ran for about 6 to 11 cycles and used a J-beta primer mix along with a sample-barcoded 5' primer. Using fastp trimming at Q25 and MiXCR clonotype assembly, TCRdb reanalyzed the public sequencing data and kept in-frame beta chains. Records with the same CDR3 protein are collapsed into one entry carrying the most frequent genes and DNA. A total of roughly 680,000 distinct CDR3 sequences appear in this sample, over 40% of them only once. The biggest ten clones account for roughly 12% of the sample. Source material: blood. These receptors all come from a woman over 75 in good health.

This clonotype is a singleton in its sample. The rearrangement joins TRBV7-3 to TRBJ2-2; D is ambiguous. Germline assignment: CDR1 SGHTA and CDR2 FQGTGA. The CDR3 has 13 amino acids. V gave up 6 bases and J gave up 8 bases, with 13 bases separating them. CDR3 region: CASSRARIGELFF. The CDR3 bases are TGTGCCAGCAGTCGGGCCCGAATAGGGGAGCTGTTTTTT. Looking up the rest from reference TRBV7-3 and TRBJ2-2 gives the full variable domain: GAGVSQTPSNKVTEKGKYVELRCDPISGHTALYWYRQSLGQGPEFLIYFQGTGAADDSGLPNDRFFAVRPEGSVSTLKIQRTERGDSAVYLCASSRARIGELFFGEGSRLTVL.

The rearrangement uses TRBV6-6 and TRBJ2-3; D is uncertain. Deletions cut 2 bases from V and 5 bases from J, with 8 bases between. In germline, CDR1 is MNHNY, CDR2 SVGAGI (reference sequence). The CDR3 length is 13 residues. CDR3 amino acids: CASSYEERDTQYF. The CDR3 DNA reads as TGTGCCAGCAGTTACGAAGAGAGAGATACGCAGTATTTT.

The chain recombines TRBV27 with TRBJ1-2, with 9 bases matching TRBD1. CDR1 and CDR2 from the germline V gene are MNHEY and SMNVEV (reference sequence). The CDR3 has 15 residues. The trim removed 3 bases at V and 8 bases at J, leaving 10 bases unmatched. CDR3 coding DNA: TGTGCCAGCAGTTTGGCGGACAGGGGCCTAAGGGGCTACACCTTC. Translating it yields CASSLADRGLRGYTF.

This clonotype showed up many times. In nucleotides, the CDR3 is TGCGCCAGCAGCTCCTCCTCGAAGTTAGATACGCAGTATTTT. Amino acid sequence: CASSSSSKLDTQYF. The rearrangement links TRBV5-1 to TRBJ2-3, with no clear D. The V and J ends lost 3 bases and 5 bases respectively, with 13 bases between them. This CDR3 region has 14 residues. CDR1 is SGHRS, CDR2 YFSETQ, per germline. The whole variable domain, filled in from reference TRBV5-1 and TRBJ2-3, reads KAGVTQTPRYLIKTRGQQVTLSCSPISGHRSVSWYQQTPGQGLQFLFEYFSETQRNKGNFPGRFSGRQFSNSRSEMNVSTLELGDSALYLCASSSSSKLDTQYFGPGTRLTVL.

The chain joins TRBV13 to TRBJ2-5; TRBD1 is a possible D gene (6 bases). V was shortened by 5 bases and J by 4 bases, with 14 bases between the two germline ends. This CDR3 has 14 residues. Per germline, CDR1 PRHDT and CDR2 FYEKMQ (reference sequence). The CDR3 sequence: CASSGWDKPETQYF. The CDR3 DNA reads TGTGCCAGCAGCGGGTGGGACAAACCAGAGACCCAGTACTTC. Drawing the rest from reference TRBV13 and TRBJ2-5, the complete variable domain is AAGVIQSPRHLIKEKRETATLKCYPIPRHDTVYWYQQGPGQDPQFLISFYEKMQSDKGSIPDRFSAQQFSDYHSELNMSSLELGDSALYFCASSGWDKPETQYFGPGTRLLVL.

Regarding this clonotype: A much bigger clone sits one base away, suggesting this may be a read error. The chain couples TRBV25-1 to TRBJ2-1, with 8 bases that match TRBD2. Trimming at V came to 6 bases and at J to 4 bases, leaving 5 bases not matched to a gene. The CDR3 has 14 amino acids. CDR1 is MGHDK and CDR2 is SYGVNS in the germline V gene. The CDR3 DNA sequence: TGTGCCAGCAGAGCGGTAGCGGGGTACAATGAGCAGTTCTTC. This codes for CASRAVAGYNEQFF.

This clonotype was observed a few times. This sequence joins TRBV2 and TRBJ1-4; D ambiguous. Trimming cost V 6 bases and J 3 bases, with 11 bases left between them. Germline V gene data show CDR1 as SNHLY and CDR2 as FYNNEI. This CDR3 comprises 14 residues. The CDR3 bases are TGTGCCAGCAGCGTCGAGGGATCTAATGAAAAACTGTTTTTT. Its translation is CASSVEGSNEKLFF. Combining the CDR3 with reference TRBV2 and TRBJ1-4 gives the whole variable domain EPEVTQTPSHQVTQMGQEVILRCVPISNHLYFYWYRQILGQKVEFLVSFYNNEISEKSEIFDDQFSVERPDGSNFTLKIRSTKLEDSAMYFCASSVEGSNEKLFFGSGTQLSVL.

Ten or more counts support this clonotype. This rearrangement joins TRBV28 to TRBJ1-2, with a possible D match to TRBD1 (5 bases). Looked up from germline, CDR1 is MDHEN and CDR2 is SYDVKM. The CDR3 extends over 14 amino acids. V lost 3 bases, J lost 0 bases, and 8 bases lay in between. As DNA, the CDR3 is TGTGCCAGCAGTTTGGTGGGACCTAACTATGGCTACACCTTC. Protein sequence: CASSLVGPNYGYTF.

The chain links TRBV12-3 or TRBV12-4 to TRBJ1-5; D unresolved. V lost 4 bases, J lost 7 bases, and 17 bases lay in between. The CDR3 runs to 15 residues. The CDR3 nucleotides are TGTGCCAGCAGTTCGAGGGCCCTTGAAGAACAGCCCCAGCATTTT. Its protein product is CASSSRALEEQPQHF.

The V gene is TRBV27, the J gene TRBJ2-6; 10 bases map to TRBD1. V was clipped by 5 bases and J by 2 bases; unmatched bases: 3. The CDR3 runs to 16 residues. Germline loops: CDR1 MNHEY, CDR2 SMNVEV (reference sequence). In DNA form, the CDR3 reads TGTGCCAGCAGTAAGGACAGGGGGGCTGGGGCCAACGTCCTGACTTTC. It encodes CASSKDRGAGANVLTF.

The gene calls are TRBV12-3 or TRBV12-4 and TRBJ2-5, with 8 positions matching TRBD1. The DNA end is a closer match to TRBJ2-7, so the J assignment may be wrong. The CDR3 is made up of 16 amino acids. CDR3 region: CASSYRSRQGRSEQYF. The DNA for the CDR3 is TGTGCCAGCAGTTATAGGAGTCGACAGGGGCGCAGCGAGCAGTACTTC.

The chain joins TRBV7-2 to TRBJ2-4, with a weak D call TRBD1 (5 bases). The CDR3 extends over 14 amino acids. V was cut by 11 bases and J by 0 bases, with 14 bases left in between. CDR1 and CDR2 from the germline V gene are SGHTA and FQGNSA. The CDR3 loop is CASGAELAKNIQYF. The CDR3 DNA sequence: TGTGCCTCTGGGGCGGAACTAGCCAAAAACATTCAGTACTTC. Supplemented by reference TRBV7-2 and TRBJ2-4, the full variable domain reads GAGVSQSPSNKVTEKGKDVELRCDPISGHTALYWYRQSLGQGLEFLIYFQGNSAPDKSGLPSDRFSAERTGGSVSTLTIQRTQQEDSAVYLCASGAELAKNIQYFGAGTRLSVL.

This rearrangement joins TRBV20-1 to TRBJ2-1; 9 bases are shared with TRBD2. Germline V gene sequence: CDR1 DFQATT, CDR2 SNEGSKA (reference sequence). This CDR3 comprises 14 residues. In DNA, the CDR3 is TGCAGCACGAGTATTAGCGGGGGCTACAATGAGCAGTTCTTC. Translated: CSTSISGGYNEQFF.

Concerning this clonotype itself: A read error may account for a junction end that differs from germline. CDR3 bases: TGCGCCAGTAGCTTGGGAATCCGGGACAGGGGATACTACAATGAGCAGTTCTTC. This gives the protein CASSLGIRDRGYYNEQFF. The gene calls are TRBV5-1 and TRBJ2-1; TRBD1 agrees at 10 bases. The CDR3 contains 18 residues. Germline V CDR1 and CDR2: SGHRS, YFSETQ.

The V and J genes are TRBV10-1 and TRBJ2-7; 7 positions agree with TRBD1. Germline trimming cut 7 bases from V and 2 bases from J; bases unmatched to any gene: 8. Germline loops: CDR1 WNHNN, CDR2 SYGVQD (reference sequence). CDR3 size: 14 residues. CDR3 amino acids: CASIGDRVPYEQYF. CDR3 coding DNA: TGCGCCAGCATTGGTGACAGGGTCCCCTACGAGCAGTACTTC.

The rearrangement uses TRBV25-1 and TRBJ2-1, with 8 bases fitting TRBD1. Germline CDR1 reads MGHDK; CDR2 reads SYGVNS. V trimming: 8 bases; J trimming: 2 bases; junction bases outside the gene matches: 8. The CDR3 consists of 15 residues. The CDR3 DNA reads TGTGCCAGCGGAGCCCAGGGGGCGGCCTACAATGAGCAGTTCTTC. Its protein is CASGAQGAAYNEQFF.

The table lists this clonotype with many counts. V usage is TRBV2 and J usage is TRBJ2-7; TRBD1 or TRBD2 may be the D gene (6 bases each). Trimming pared 6 bases from V and 6 bases from J, leaving 21 bases between. The germline CDR1 and CDR2 sequences are SNHLY and FYNNEI. This CDR3 has 15 amino acids. CDR3 in amino acids: CASSGERTKGGEQYF. CDR3 bases: TGTGCCAGCAGCGGAGAGAGGACTAAAGGGGGCGAGCAGTACTTC.

V usage is TRBV7-2 and J usage is TRBJ1-2; TRBD1 matches at 8 bases. J lost 6 bases, V lost 4 bases, and 7 bases had no gene match. This CDR3 comprises 14 residues. Germline lookup yields CDR1 SGHTA and CDR2 FQGNSA. Here the CDR3 reads CASSWGQEVDGYTF. The DNA for the CDR3 is TGTGCCAGCAGCTGGGGACAGGAAGTTGATGGCTACACCTTC.

The V gene is TRBV6-6, the J gene TRBJ2-1, with 8 bases fitting TRBD2. From germline, CDR1 is MNHNY and CDR2 SVGAGI (reference sequence). Unmatched junction bases numbered 8, after V lost 2 bases and J lost 5 bases. CDR3 length: 16 amino acids. The DNA of the CDR3 is TGTGCCAGCAGTTACCCCGGGGTAGCGGGGCACAATGAGCAGTTCTTC. It encodes CASSYPGVAGHNEQFF.

This clonotype appeared many times. The chain links TRBV9 to TRBJ2-4, with D maybe TRBD2 (6 bases). Trimming removed 6 bases from V and 8 bases from J, with 15 bases in between. The CDR3 covers 13 residues. Looked up from germline, CDR1 is SGDLS and CDR2 is YYNGEE. The DNA for the CDR3 is TGTGCCAGCAACCGGCGGGGTGGGGACATTCAGTACTTC. It translates to CASNRRGGDIQYF.

As regards this clonotype: At one end the junction does not follow the germline gene, possibly because of a read error. V and J are TRBV12-3 or TRBV12-4 and TRBJ2-4; 8 positions agree with TRBD2. The J call is doubtful: the DNA matches TRBJ2-7 better. The CDR3 loop spans 17 amino acids. The CDR3 protein is CACSLRPSEGLGYEQYF. The CDR3 region has the DNA TGTGCCTGCAGTTTGAGGCCTTCGGAGGGACTAGGCTACGAGCAGTACTTC.

The chain combines TRBV12-3 or TRBV12-4 with TRBJ1-2; D remains unclear. Trimming removed 6 bases at V and 8 bases at J, with 13 bases between. The CDR3 extends over 12 amino acids. The CDR3 DNA follows: TGTGCCAGCAGCCGCGGACCTGAAGGCTACACCTTC. Translated: CASSRGPEGYTF.

This clonotype has only a few counts. V usage is TRBV25-1 and J usage is TRBJ2-1; 7 positions agree with TRBD1. Germline CDR1 is MGHDK and CDR2 is SYGVNS. This CDR3 is built from 16 residues. The trim removed 5 bases at V and 2 bases at J, leaving 9 bases unmatched. The CDR3 spells CASSPDRVSAYNEQFF. The CDR3 DNA follows: TGTGCCAGCAGTCCTGACAGGGTCAGCGCCTACAATGAGCAGTTCTTC.